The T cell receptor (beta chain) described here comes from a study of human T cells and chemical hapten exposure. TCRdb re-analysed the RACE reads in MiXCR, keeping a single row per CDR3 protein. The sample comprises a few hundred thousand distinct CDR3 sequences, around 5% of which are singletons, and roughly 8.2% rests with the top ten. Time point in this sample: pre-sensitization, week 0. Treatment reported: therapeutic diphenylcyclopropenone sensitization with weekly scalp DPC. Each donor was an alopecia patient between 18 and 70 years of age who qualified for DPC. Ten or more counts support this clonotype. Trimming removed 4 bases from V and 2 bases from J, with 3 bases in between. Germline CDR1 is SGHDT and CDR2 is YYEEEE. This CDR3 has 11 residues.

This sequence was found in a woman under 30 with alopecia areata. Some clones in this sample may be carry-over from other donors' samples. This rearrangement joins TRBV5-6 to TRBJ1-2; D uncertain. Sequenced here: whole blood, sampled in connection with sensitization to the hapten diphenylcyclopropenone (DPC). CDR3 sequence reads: CASSANYGYTF. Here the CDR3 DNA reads TGTGCCAGCAGCGCAAACTATGGCTACACCTTC.